This record concerns one T cell receptor (beta chain) sequence. Its antigen is not known. This sample was taken from a study of T cell repertoires in cytomegalovirus infection. Across the whole study: It was the public TCR beta signatures that indicated both CMV infection and matching HLA type. Study-level results: Cumulative public TCR beta family frequency identified carriers of CMV plus the relevant HLA. Dominant in the ex vivo response were TCR beta clonotypes restricted by HLA-C and specific for CMV.

One entry per CDR3 protein results from TCRdb running MiXCR on the reads. The sample lists 150,000 to 180,000 distinct CDR3 sequences, 23% occurring once. Trimming shortened V by 2 bases and J by 6 bases, and 11 bases separated the two germline ends. This CDR3 is 13 amino acids long. Germline V gene data show CDR1 as SGHTA and CDR2 as FQGTGA. The rearrangement links TRBV7-3 to TRBJ2-7; TRBD1 is a possible D gene (6 bases). Sequencing used PBMCs. The receptor comes from a human donor in good health (CMV status not recorded). Some clones in this sample may be carry-over from other donors' samples. The CDR3 coding sequence is TGTGCCAGCAGCTTACTGGGGGCTAGCGAGCAGTACTTC. The encoded protein is CASSLLGASEQYF.